A single count supports the clone carrying this TCR beta chain. Its antigen is undetermined. This record comes from a study of blood T cells in healthy people across ages. Study-level results: From one million sequenced T cells, diversity estimates were lower bounds. Expanded clonotype changes were possibly confounded by unknown donor CMV status.

Investigators took approximately 9.4 milliliters of peripheral blood from every donor. There are 16 residues in the CDR3. Trimming cost V 6 bases and J 0 bases, with 15 bases left between them. CDR1 and CDR2 from the germline V gene are SEHNR and FQNEAQ (reference sequence). A J-beta primer mix and a sample-barcoded 5' primer were used in a second PCR of about 7 to 12 cycles. Every sample returned 2.5 million or more CDR3-containing paired-end reads. A single record per CDR3 protein comes from TCRdb applying MiXCR to the 5' RACE reads. The sample shows some 1.4 million distinct CDR3 sequences, around 39% of them seen only once.

V and J are TRBV7-9 and TRBJ2-1, with D tentatively TRBD1 (6 bases). Material: blood. The receptor's source is a woman between 18 and 29 years old in good health. In DNA, the CDR3 is TGTGCCAGCAGGTGGGGGCTATCCAGCTCCTACAATGAGCAGTTCTTC. It encodes CASRWGLSSSYNEQFF.